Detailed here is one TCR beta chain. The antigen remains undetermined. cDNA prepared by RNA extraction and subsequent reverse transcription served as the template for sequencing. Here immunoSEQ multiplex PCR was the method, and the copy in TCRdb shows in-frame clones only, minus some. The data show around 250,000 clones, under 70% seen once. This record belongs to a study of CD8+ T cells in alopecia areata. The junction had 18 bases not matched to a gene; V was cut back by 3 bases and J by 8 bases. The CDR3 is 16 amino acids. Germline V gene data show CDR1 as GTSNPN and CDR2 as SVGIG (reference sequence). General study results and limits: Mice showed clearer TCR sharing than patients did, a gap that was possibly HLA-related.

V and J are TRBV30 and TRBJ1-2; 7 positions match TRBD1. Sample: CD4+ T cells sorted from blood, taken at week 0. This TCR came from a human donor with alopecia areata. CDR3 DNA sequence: TGTGCCTGGAGCAACACCGCCCTAGGGGGCGCGGGGGGCTACACCTTC. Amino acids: CAWSNTALGGAGGYTF.